This TCR beta chain derives from a study of cytomegalovirus exposure and HLA in healthy donors. Study-wide results and caveats: Sequencing depth across donors, presence/absence analyses assumed, was roughly uniform. Common viral pathogens seemed, in a later analysis, to connect with several of the most significant clusters.

Germline CDR1 is KGHSH and CDR2 is LQKENI. CDR3 length: 15 amino acids. Trimming left V 2 bases short and J 7 bases short, with 18 bases between. Primers included in the PCR were 60 Vbeta and 13 Jbeta primers. Source study methods: Some 11 million of the approximately 80 million unique TCR beta chains counted in a later analysis were shared. Here immunoSEQ multiplex PCR was the method, and the copy in TCRdb shows in-frame clones only, minus some. V, J and clone size derive from that table, while D and trimming were established from the DNA sequence. This table holds around 190,000 clones, more than 65% found once. This clone was counted once. Its cognate antigen is unknown.

The source of this sequence is a girl aged 2-10 years in good health and CMV-seropositive. The chain carries TRBV18 and TRBJ2-7; D might be TRBD1 (5 bases). Input material: PBMCs. The CDR3 DNA is TGTGCCAGCTCACCAACCCTATCAGGGCACGGAGAGCAGTACTTC. It codes for CASSPTLSGHGEQYF. The entire variable domain, with the rest obtained from reference TRBV18 and TRBJ2-7, is as follows: NAGVMQNPRHLVRRRGQEARLRCSPMKGHSHVYWYRQLPEEGLKFMVYLQKENIIDESGMPKERFSAEFPKEGPSILRIQQVVRGDSAAYFCASSPTLSGHGEQYFGPGTRLTVT.